The following is a TCR beta chain sequence with its context. The antigen remains undetermined. The lymph nodes were axillary draining lymph nodes from breast cancer patients. The sample comes from a study of breast tumors, draining lymph nodes, adjacent tissues. Study-level points and caveats: Data fit most tumor T cells coming from lymph node, expanding in tumor. The lymph node origin of tumor T cells was framed as consistent with a hypothesis, not demonstrated. Tumor repertoires ranked between lymph nodes and nontumor tissue in diversity, with V and J gene preferences.

Trimming took off 0 bases at V and 3 bases at J, with 12 bases between the two ends. The CDR3 is 16 amino acids. Germline V CDR1 and CDR2: KGHSH, LQKENI. TCRdb reanalysed the multiplex PCR reads using MiXCR and keeps one entry per CDR3 protein. The sample includes fewer than 250,000 distinct CDR3 sequences, 32% of them seen just once. V gene TRBV18 combines with J gene TRBJ2-1; a possible D gene is TRBD1 (5 bases). This clonotype was obtained from a female donor with breast cancer. Some clones in this sample may be carry-over from other donors' samples. The material sequenced was axillary lymph node tissue. DNA for the CDR3: TGTGCCAGCTCACCACCGGAAGGGGCCTTCTACAATGAGCAGTTCTTC. This codes for CASSPPEGAFYNEQFF.